This entry lists 5 T cell receptor beta chains sequenced from one sample in a study of Japanese encephalitis immunity and Zika vaccine responses. MiXCR, run by TCRdb on the 5' RACE reads, gives a single entry per CDR3 protein. Of around 1,700 distinct CDR3 sequences listed, roughly 5% are singletons. Peptide pools at 0.85 to 1 ug/mL each stimulated CFSE-labeled PBMCs over a roughly 6-day culture. Live CD56-CD19-CD16-CD3+CD4+ cells with low CFSE were sorted unfixed as proliferating CD4 T cells. The sequenced sample was antigen-activated CD4+ T cells from blood, cultured, obtained during a Zika inactivated vaccine study. The receptors shown here come from an adult woman who received an inactivated Zika virus vaccine.

This clonotype was observed many times. The chain has TRBV11-2 and TRBJ2-2; D unresolved. CDR3 size: 15 residues. The germline V gene encodes CDR1 SGHAT and CDR2 FQNNGV. Trimming took off 0 bases at V and 4 bases at J, with 9 bases between the two ends. CDR3 bases: TGTGCCAGCAGCTTAGACCCGGTGGGCACCGGGGAGCTGTTTTTT. Protein: CASSLDPVGTGELFF.

This clonotype was counted between two and nine times. V usage is TRBV7-2 and J usage is TRBJ1-2; unclear D gene. V was trimmed by 1 base and J by 7 bases, leaving 16 bases between them. The CDR3 length is 15 residues. Germline V gives CDR1 SGHTA, CDR2 FQGNSA. CDR3 in amino acids: CASSLEMKRVVGYTF. The CDR3 nucleotides read TGTGCCAGCAGCTTAGAGATGAAAAGGGTGGTTGGCTACACCTTC. The full variable domain, rest sourced from reference TRBV7-2 and TRBJ1-2, is GAGVSQSPSNKVTEKGKDVELRCDPISGHTALYWYRQSLGQGLEFLIYFQGNSAPDKSGLPSDRFSAERTGGSVSTLTIQRTQQEDSAVYLCASSLEMKRVVGYTFGSGTRLTVV.

This clonotype was observed a handful of times. V is TRBV7-2 and J is TRBJ2-3; D remains unclear. The CDR3 spans 13 residues. Germline V gives CDR1 SGHTA, CDR2 FQGNSA. The germline V and J ends were trimmed by 3 bases and 2 bases, with 6 bases remaining between them. CDR3 amino acids: CASSLNPTDTQYF. The DNA for the CDR3 is TGTGCCAGCAGCTTGAACCCCACAGATACGCAGTATTTT.

Ten or more counts support this clonotype. V is TRBV3-1 and J is TRBJ2-5, with D possibly matching TRBD1 (5 bases). V dropped 1 base and J dropped 9 bases, with 12 bases sitting between them. This CDR3 region has 13 residues. Germline V gives CDR1 LGHDT, CDR2 YNNKEL (reference sequence). In nucleotides, the CDR3 is TGTGCCAGCAGCCAAGTCGCAGGGATGGCCCAGTACTTC. Translating gives CASSQVAGMAQYF.

The chain recombines TRBV5-1 with TRBJ1-2, with 8 bases lining up with TRBD1. The germline gives CDR1 SGHRS, CDR2 YFSETQ. The V segment lost 0 bases and the J segment 6 bases; nucleotides outside the gene matches: 10. The CDR3 is made up of 16 amino acids. In DNA form, the CDR3 reads TGCGCCAGCAGCTTGGGCGTCCCCGACAGGGGCCATGGCTACACCTTC. Amino acids: CASSLGVPDRGHGYTF.